The present entry profiles one TCR beta chain with its context. Its specificity is not known. This entry belongs to a study of cytomegalovirus exposure and HLA in healthy donors. The PCR had 60 Vbeta and 13 Jbeta primers. Using immunoSEQ multiplex PCR, the repertoire was profiled, and TCRdb retains in-frame clones only, with some absent. Of approximately 200,000 clones listed, 79% were seen once; the top ten hold approximately 1.5%. Study-level points and caveats: One variant, a missense change in DCLRE1C, was linked in a later analysis to TCR beta V- and J-gene trimming.

The CDR3 runs to 15 residues. V lost 0 bases and J lost 8; bases outside the gene matches: 5. CDR1 is MNHEY, CDR2 SVGAGI, per germline. The specimen sequenced was PBMCs. This receptor was identified in a girl under 18 in good health and CMV-seropositive. The chain uses TRBV6-5 and TRBJ1-4; 8 positions agree with TRBD1. This CDR3 reads CASSYSTGEGEKLFF. The CDR3 DNA follows: TGTGCCAGCAGTTACTCGACAGGGGAGGGGGAAAAACTGTTTTTT.